This T cell receptor (beta chain) was identified in a study of T cell repertoires in cytomegalovirus infection. Study at large: Signatures in public TCR beta sequences pointed to both CMV infection and matching HLA type.

Overall study findings and caveats: Clonotype analysis showed dominance of the ex vivo response by HLA-C-restricted CMV-specific TCR beta clonotypes. Carriers of CMV plus the relevant HLA were identified by cumulative public TCR beta family frequency.

This clonotype was picked up many times. Its antigen is currently unknown. TCRdb redid the calling of the reads with MiXCR, one entry per CDR3 protein. The repertoire has some 77,000 distinct CDR3 sequences, roughly 3.6% of them found once; the top ten carry 4% to 5.5%. Sequenced: PBMCs. This clonotype was sampled from a human donor in good health (CMV status not recorded). Some clones in this sample may be carry-over from other donors' samples.

CDR3 region: CASSLTGVLTEAFF. CDR3 coding DNA: TGTGCCAGCAGCTTAACAGGGGTTCTAACTGAAGCTTTCTTT. The V gene is TRBV7-3, the J gene TRBJ1-1; D might be TRBD1 (5 bases). The CDR3 has 14 residues. The germline CDR1 and CDR2 sequences are SGHTA and FQGTGA. Trimming left V 0 bases short and J 5 bases short, with 10 bases between.